The 19 T cell receptor beta chains presented below share a single source sample, sequenced in a study of beta chain features in type 1 diabetes. Expressed TCRB transcripts got sequenced, as all isolated RNA was reverse transcribed. Method: immunoSEQ multiplex PCR; TCRdb's copy keeps in-frame clones and lacks some. The repertoire holds hundreds of thousands of clones, with 8% as singletons. Input material: central memory CD4+ T cells from blood. The receptors were sampled from a woman aged 18 to 35 in good health.

This clone was seen a handful of times. The CDR3 bases are TGTGCCAGCAGTAGGAACACTGAAGCTTTCTTT. The encoded protein is CASSRNTEAFF. The chain employs TRBV28 and TRBJ1-1; no clear D. Per germline, CDR1 MDHEN and CDR2 SYDVKM. V was cut by 5 bases and J by 1 base, with 2 bases left in between. The CDR3 has 11 amino acids.

This clone was seen a handful of times. The V call is TRBV7-9, the J call TRBJ2-1, with D perhaps matching TRBD2 (5 bases). Trimming took off 2 bases at V and 0 bases at J, with 8 bases between the two ends. Germline V CDR1 and CDR2: SEHNR, FQNEAQ (reference sequence). This CDR3 region has 15 residues. As DNA, the CDR3 is TGTGCCAGCAGCTTAACTGGGAGCTCCTACAATGAGCAGTTCTTC. Encoded protein: CASSLTGSSYNEQFF.

At least ten counts were recorded for this clone. The chain carries TRBV7-9 and TRBJ2-3; D is unclear. This CDR3 contains 14 residues. V shed 5 bases and J shed 2 bases, with 11 bases lying between them. CDR1 SEHNR and CDR2 FQNEAQ come from the germline V gene (reference sequence). CDR3 sequence (DNA): TGTGCCAGCAGCACAAAAGGGCACACAGATACGCAGTATTTT. It is translated as CASSTKGHTDTQYF. Full variable domain (rest looked up from reference TRBV7-9 and TRBJ2-3): DTGVSQNPRHKITKRGQNVTFRCDPISEHNRLYWYRQTLGQGPEFLTYFQNEAQLEKSRLLSDRFSAERPKGSFSTLEIQRTEQGDSAMYLCASSTKGHTDTQYFGPGTRLTVL.

This clone came up a few times. The chain recombines TRBV7-9 with TRBJ2-7; D unresolved. V was clipped by 5 bases and J by 1 base, with 6 bases between them. This CDR3 has 12 amino acids. Germline-derived CDR1 and CDR2 are SEHNR and FQNEAQ (reference sequence). The CDR3 nucleotides are TGTGCCAGCAGCCCCGAGTCCTACGAGCAGTACTTC. Translation gives CASSPESYEQYF.

This clone was seen more than once but under ten times. This chain's CDR3 is CASSHRYEQYF. In DNA, the CDR3 is TGTGCCAGCAGCCACCGATACGAGCAGTACTTC. V is TRBV14 and J is TRBJ2-7; D uncertain. The V gene's germline CDR1 is SGHDN and CDR2 FVKESK. The CDR3 length is 11 residues. V shed 3 bases and J shed 4 bases, with 4 bases lying between them.

This clone was counted only a few times. The chain employs TRBV18 and TRBJ2-7; no firm D call. There are 13 residues in the CDR3. The germline CDR1 and CDR2 sequences are KGHSH and LQKENI. V was clipped by 3 bases and J by 9 bases, with 15 bases between them. The CDR3 loop is CASSPNSDLGQYF. CDR3 sequence (DNA): TGTGCCAGCTCACCGAATTCAGATTTGGGGCAGTACTTC.

This clone was detected a few times. A read error is likely here: a far larger clone is one base away. This specimen includes other DNA sequences encoding the same CDR3. The rearrangement joins TRBV7-2 to TRBJ2-7; 11 nucleotides match TRBD2. The trim removed 5 bases at V and 0 bases at J, leaving 6 bases unmatched. Germline CDR1 reads SGHTA; CDR2 reads FQGNSA. The CDR3 runs to 16 residues. CDR3 residues: CASSISSGGASYEQYF. Here the CDR3 DNA reads TGTGCCAGCAGCATTAGTAGCGGGGGGGCCTCCTACGAGCAGTACTTC.

The V call is TRBV7-3, the J call TRBJ2-5; TRBD2 is a possible D gene (6 bases). Germline lookup yields CDR1 SGHTA and CDR2 FQGTGA. The CDR3 spans 14 residues. Trimming stripped 2 bases from V and 2 bases from J, with 9 bases between. Here the CDR3 reads CASSLGSGQETQYF. CDR3 in DNA: TGTGCCAGCAGCTTAGGTAGCGGTCAAGAGACCCAGTACTTC.

The chain is built from TRBV6-5 and TRBJ2-5, with no clear D. The CDR3 spans 13 residues. V was pared by 6 bases and J by 7 bases, with 15 bases between. Germline V lookup: CDR1 MNHEY, CDR2 SVGAGI. CDR3 residues: CASSLDGTGTQYF. DNA of the CDR3: TGTGCCAGCAGCCTCGACGGAACCGGGACCCAGTACTTC.

The V gene is TRBV27, the J gene TRBJ2-2, with 13 nucleotides matching TRBD2. The CDR3 has 16 residues. The V gene's germline CDR1 is MNHEY and CDR2 SMNVEV (reference sequence). With V trimmed by 4 bases and J by 4 bases, 3 bases remained unmatched. The CDR3 nucleotides read TGTGCCAGCAGTTCTGGGACTAGCGGGATCACCGGGGAGCTGTTTTTT. Amino acids: CASSSGTSGITGELFF.

This clone was seen a handful of times. This CDR3 is also generated by other DNA sequences in the sample. The rearrangement uses TRBV18 and TRBJ2-3; D is unresolved. V lost 2 bases and J 2 bases, leaving 5 bases between the germline ends. CDR1 and CDR2 (germline): KGHSH, LQKENI. CDR3 length equals 13 residues. The CDR3 sequence: CASSPSLTDTQYF. CDR3 nucleotides: TGTGCCAGCTCACCAAGCCTCACAGATACGCAGTATTTT.

This clone was seen only a few times. The chain recombines TRBV11-2 with TRBJ2-1; 9 nucleotides align to TRBD1. V lost 6 bases, J lost 7 bases, and 13 bases stayed unmatched. CDR3 length: 16 amino acids. Germline loops: CDR1 SGHAT, CDR2 FQNNGV. The CDR3: CASSFSGTGRLNEQFF. CDR3 nucleotides: TGTGCCAGCAGTTTCTCAGGGACAGGGAGGTTAAATGAGCAGTTCTTC.

CDR3 amino acids: CASSLAGLGNNEQFF. The CDR3 DNA sequence: TGTGCCAGCAGCTTAGCGGGACTAGGAAACAATGAGCAGTTCTTC. The chain uses TRBV11-1 and TRBJ2-1; 8 nucleotides align to TRBD2. With V trimmed by 0 bases and J by 5 bases, 3 bases remained unmatched. The CDR3 is 15 residues long. The germline V gene encodes CDR1 SGHAT and CDR2 FQDESV (reference sequence).

The chain couples TRBV6-1 to TRBJ2-1, with 8 bases matching TRBD2. Germline-derived CDR1 and CDR2 are MNHNS and SASEGT. The length of the CDR3 is 14 residues. J lost 2 bases, V lost 7 bases, and 4 bases had no gene match. In DNA form, the CDR3 reads TGTGCCAGCATATACGGGAGGGCCTACAATGAGCAGTTCTTC. Encoded protein: CASIYGRAYNEQFF.

The chain uses TRBV5-4 and TRBJ2-1, with a tentative D call TRBD1 (5 bases). The CDR3 totals 13 residues. Per germline, CDR1 SGHNT and CDR2 YYREEE (reference sequence). With 2 bases removed from V and 6 bases from J, the gap between germline ends came to 9 bases. CDR3: CASSFTRGNEQFF. The DNA for the CDR3 is TGTGCCAGCAGCTTCACAAGGGGCAATGAGCAGTTCTTC.

This clone was observed many times. The genes are TRBV2 and TRBJ1-2, with a tentative D call TRBD1 (5 bases). CDR1 and CDR2 (germline): SNHLY, FYNNEI. Trimming stripped 11 bases from V and 8 bases from J, with 18 bases between. This CDR3 region has 12 residues. The CDR3 DNA is TGTGCCTCCGGGCGGGGGTTTGGCGGCTACACCTTC. It codes for CASGRGFGGYTF.

V usage is TRBV10-3 and J usage is TRBJ2-1; TRBD2 might be the D (5 bases). Trimming pared 6 bases from V and 10 bases from J, leaving 16 bases between. CDR1 and CDR2 (germline): ENHRY, SYGVKD. CDR3 length: 13 residues. The CDR3 DNA is TGTGCCATCAGGGGAGACGCAGGAAAGGAGCAGTTCTTC. Encoded protein: CAIRGDAGKEQFF.

This clone was counted a few times. The V gene is TRBV5-6, the J gene TRBJ2-5; a weak D match, TRBD2 (6 bases). V gave up 0 bases and J gave up 5 bases, with 17 bases separating them. There are 16 residues in the CDR3. The germline CDR1 and CDR2 sequences are SGHDT and YYEEEE. In nucleotides, the CDR3 is TGTGCCAGCAGCTTGGGTCTCTGGGGGGAAGCGGAGACCCAGTACTTC. Amino acids: CASSLGLWGEAETQYF.

The rearrangement uses TRBV10-2 and TRBJ2-7; D is ambiguous. This CDR3 spans 13 amino acids. Germline V gene sequence: CDR1 WSHSY, CDR2 SAAADI. Trimming cost V 2 bases and J 2 bases, with 7 bases left between them. The CDR3 here is CASSETQTYEQYF. The CDR3 DNA reads TGCGCCAGCAGTGAGACCCAGACCTACGAGCAGTACTTC.